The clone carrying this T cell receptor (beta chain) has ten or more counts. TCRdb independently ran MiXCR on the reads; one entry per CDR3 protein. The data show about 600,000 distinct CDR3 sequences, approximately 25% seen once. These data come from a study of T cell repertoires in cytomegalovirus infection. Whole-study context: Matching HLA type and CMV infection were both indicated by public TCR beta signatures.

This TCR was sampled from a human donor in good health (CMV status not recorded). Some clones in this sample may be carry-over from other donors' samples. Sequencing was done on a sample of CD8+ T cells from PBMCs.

The CDR3 DNA is TGTGCCAGCAGCTCGGCGGGGACTCAGCCCCAGCATTTT. This sequence encodes CASSSAGTQPQHF. The rearrangement uses TRBV7-8 and TRBJ1-5; a weak D match, TRBD1 (5 bases). V lost 4 bases and J 6 bases, leaving 10 bases between the germline ends. This CDR3 contains 13 residues. Germline CDR1 SGHVS, CDR2 FQNEAQ.